The 8 T cell receptor beta chains presented below share a single source sample, sequenced in a study of blood T cell repertoires in COVID-19. Sequenced by immunoSEQ multiplex PCR; TCRdb stores in-frame clones only, minus some. The sample shows roughly 280,000 clones, 70% to 90% of them seen only once. The sequenced sample was peripheral blood. The origin of the receptors is a woman in her sixties or seventies with COVID-19, enrolled during active disease.

The chain uses TRBV7-9 and TRBJ1-5; weak D call: TRBD1 (5 bases). V shed 5 bases and J shed 4 bases, with 15 bases lying between them. Germline lookup yields CDR1 SEHNR and CDR2 FQNEAQ (reference sequence). This CDR3 spans 15 amino acids. In DNA form, the CDR3 reads TGTGCCAGCAGCCCCCGGGGGGAGACAAATCAGCCCCAGCATTTT. Translating gives CASSPRGETNQPQHF.

The chain joins TRBV5-1 to TRBJ2-1; 13 bases line up with TRBD2. The trim removed 2 bases at V and 7 bases at J, leaving 3 bases unmatched. Germline V gene sequence: CDR1 SGHRS, CDR2 YFSETQ. This CDR3 is built from 15 residues. The CDR3 DNA reads TGCGCCAGCAGCTTTGGACTAGCGGGAGTTAATGAGCAGTTCTTC. It is translated as CASSFGLAGVNEQFF.

The chain couples TRBV19 to TRBJ2-1; 9 bases line up with TRBD2. The V gene end was trimmed by 0 bases and the J gene end by 7 bases; junction bases not matched to a gene: 13. The CDR3 covers 18 residues. CDR1 and CDR2 (germline): LNHDA, SQIVND (reference sequence). The CDR3 bases are TGTGCCAGTAGTATAGATCTAGTAGTCAGCGGGAGGTTAAATGAGCAGTTCTTC. This encodes CASSIDLVVSGRLNEQFF.

This clone came up once. This chain joins TRBV18 and TRBJ1-1, with D maybe TRBD1 (5 bases). Germline CDR1 and CDR2: KGHSH and LQKENI. V was cut by 6 bases and J by 11 bases, with 19 bases left in between. The CDR3 spans 13 residues. The CDR3 here is CASSLQGSSGAFF. CDR3 in DNA: TGTGCCAGCTCGCTTCAGGGTAGCTCTGGGGCTTTCTTT. Complete variable domain (other parts from reference TRBV18 and TRBJ1-1): NAGVMQNPRHLVRRRGQEARLRCSPMKGHSHVYWYRQLPEEGLKFMVYLQKENIIDESGMPKERFSAEFPKEGPSILRIQQVVRGDSAAYFCASSLQGSSGAFFGQGTRLTVV.

This chain uses TRBV6-6 with TRBJ1-1; 9 bases align to TRBD1. The CDR3 length is 15 residues. In germline, CDR1 is MNHNY, CDR2 SVGAGI (reference sequence). V shed 5 bases and J 4 bases; nucleotides not matched to a gene: 8. CDR3: CASSASGTGSTEAFF. DNA for the CDR3: TGTGCCAGCAGTGCCTCCGGGACAGGGAGCACTGAAGCTTTCTTT.

CDR3 protein: CASSALRASGDQETQYF. The CDR3 region has the DNA TGTGCCAGCAGCGCGTTACGGGCTAGCGGCGATCAAGAGACCCAGTACTTC. V usage is TRBV7-3 and J usage is TRBJ2-5, with 7 bases aligning to TRBD2. The germline V gene encodes CDR1 SGHTA and CDR2 FQGTGA. The CDR3 contains 17 residues. V shed 5 bases and J 2 bases; nucleotides not matched to a gene: 14. The variable domain in full, with the rest retrieved from reference TRBV7-3 and TRBJ2-5, is GAGVSQTPSNKVTEKGKYVELRCDPISGHTALYWYRQSLGQGPEFLIYFQGTGAADDSGLPNDRFFAVRPEGSVSTLKIQRTERGDSAVYLCASSALRASGDQETQYFGPGTRLLVL.

This sequence joins TRBV28 and TRBJ1-2; D unresolved. Germline CDR1 MDHEN, CDR2 SYDVKM. V was pared by 2 bases and J by 2 bases, with 6 bases between. The CDR3 is 13 amino acids. CDR3 nucleotides: TGTGCCAGCAGTTTACCCCAGAACTATGGCTACACCTTC. Amino acids: CASSLPQNYGYTF.

The rearrangement uses TRBV28 and TRBJ1-2; D may be TRBD1 (5 bases). CDR1 and CDR2 (germline): MDHEN, SYDVKM. This CDR3 spans 15 amino acids. V lost 2 bases, J lost 3 bases, and 13 bases lay in between. The CDR3 DNA is TGTGCCAGCAGTTTAGCAGGGTGGGAATACTATGGCTACACCTTC. As protein: CASSLAGWEYYGYTF.